These T cell receptor beta chains were read from a single sample in a study of T cells in Graves' hyperthyroidism and ophthalmopathy. Each CDR3 protein is one row after TCRdb ran MiXCR on the multiplex PCR reads. The sample contains a few hundred thousand distinct CDR3 sequences, about 15% of which appear only once. Sequenced: blood. The receptors come from a young woman with Graves' hyperthyroidism. Both conserved end residues are part of each CDR3. The D gene is left open where the match is weak. Clone size appears in some rows only: once, few, many, or a class for an expanded clone.

- TRBJ2-7 TRBD1 13 TRBV10-1 CASSQHFGQGQYF TGCGCCAGCAGCCAACATTTTGGACAGGGGCAGTACTTC
many TRBJ1-2 - 15 TRBV6-1 CASTDLGTFNYGYTF TGTGCCAGCACTGACTTGGGGACCTTTAACTATGGCTACACCTTC
- TRBJ2-1 TRBD2 14 TRBV2 CASSASGPVNEQFF TGTGCCAGCAGTGCTAGCGGGCCCGTGAATGAGCAGTTCTTC
many TRBJ2-7 TRBD2 16 TRBV28 CASSLGLAGFSYEQYF TGTGCCAGCAGTTTAGGTCTAGCGGGATTCTCCTACGAGCAGTACTTC
- TRBJ1-4 TRBD1 16 TRBV28 CASSALTGATNEKLFF TGTGCCAGCAGTGCCCTGACAGGGGCCACTAATGAAAAACTGTTTTTT
many TRBJ2-7 TRBD1 13 TRBV27 CASRPTGTYEQYF TGTGCCAGCAGACCGACAGGGACCTACGAGCAGTACTTC
- TRBJ2-2 TRBD1 15 TRBV11-3 CASKSNRGSTGELFF TGTGCCAGCAAATCAAACAGGGGATCCACCGGGGAGCTGTTTTTT
- TRBJ1-6 - 14 TRBV7-9 CASSLGAQNSPLHF TGTGCCAGCAGCTTAGGGGCCCAAAATTCACCCCTCCACTTT
many TRBJ2-5 TRBD2 15 TRBV28 CASSWGGRVPETQYF TGTGCCAGCAGTTGGGGCGGGAGAGTCCCTGAGACCCAGTACTTC
many TRBJ2-7 - 14 TRBV11-2 CASSLAWQAPEQYF TGTGCCAGCAGCTTAGCCTGGCAGGCCCCCGAGCAGTACTTC
many TRBJ2-1 - 13 TRBV18 CASSPGQFNEQFF TGTGCCAGCTCACCAGGACAGTTCAATGAGCAGTTCTTC
many TRBJ1-1 TRBD1 16 TRBV6-1 CASSPVSTGRYTEAFF TGTGCCAGCAGCCCCGTGTCGACAGGGCGGTACACTGAAGCTTTCTTT
few TRBJ2-3 TRBD2 16 TRBV5-6 CASSLLWEGSTDTQYF TGTGCCAGCAGCTTGCTTTGGGAGGGAAGCACAGATACGCAGTATTTT
many TRBJ2-3 - 15 TRBV7-3 CASSTTVARTDTQYF TGTGCCAGCAGCACAACGGTAGCCCGCACAGATACGCAGTATTTT
- TRBJ2-7 TRBD1 14 TRBV29-1 CSVDSGTGSYEQYF TGCAGCGTGGATTCCGGGACAGGGTCCTACGAGCAGTACTTC
- TRBJ2-5 - 15 TRBV3-1 CASSQGVLTRETQYF TGTGCCAGCAGCCAAGGGGTTCTTACCCGGGAGACCCAGTACTTC
many TRBJ2-3 - 13 TRBV20-1 CSAERGQSDTQYF TGCAGTGCTGAACGGGGGCAATCAGATACGCAGTATTTT
- TRBJ1-6 TRBD1 13 TRBV6-1 CASSRDSYSPLHF TGTGCCAGCAGCCGGGACAGTTATTCACCCCTCCACTTT
- TRBJ1-6 - 20 TRBV28 CASSSSATGRLSSYNSPLHF TGTGCCAGCAGTTCCTCGGCAACAGGACGTCTAAGCTCCTATAATTCACCCCTCCACTTT
- TRBJ2-3 - 16 TRBV20-1 CSARDRGLVGQDTQYF TGCAGTGCTAGAGATCGTGGTCTAGTCGGGCAAGATACGCAGTATTTT
many TRBJ2-3 - 15 TRBV7-8 CASSSSELTQNTQYF TGTGCCAGCAGCTCCTCCGAATTAACTCAGAATACGCAGTATTTT
- TRBJ2-7 TRBD2 15 TRBV6-1 CASSERLAGGYEQYF TGTGCCAGCAGTGAACGACTAGCGGGAGGATACGAGCAGTACTTC
- TRBJ2-1 TRBD2 14 TRBV2 CASSVKAGPGEQFF TGTGCCAGCAGTGTGAAAGCGGGACCGGGCGAGCAGTTCTTC
- TRBJ1-1 - 13 TRBV20-1 CSARRNLDTEAFF TGCAGTGCTAGGAGGAACCTGGACACTGAAGCTTTCTTT
many TRBJ1-2 - 14 TRBV20-1 CSVNPFATYYGYTF TGCAGTGTCAATCCCTTTGCCACTTACTATGGCTACACCTTC
- TRBJ1-2 - 15 TRBV18 CASSKVTGNDYGYTF TGTGCCAGCTCAAAAGTTACAGGGAATGACTATGGCTACACCTTC
- TRBJ1-4 TRBD1 13 TRBV29-1 CSVRTGLNEKLFF TGCAGCGTTCGGACAGGACTTAATGAAAAACTGTTTTTT
many TRBJ2-1 - 16 TRBV24-1 CATSDSDSSSYNEQFF TGTGCCACCAGTGACTCAGACAGTAGCTCCTACAATGAGCAGTTCTTC
few TRBJ1-1 - 13 TRBV7-9 CASSLVSGAEAFF TGTGCCAGCAGCTTAGTATCAGGGGCTGAAGCTTTCTTT
many TRBJ2-7 TRBD1 15 TRBV3-1 CASSLSGTGVYEQYF TGTGCCAGCAGCCTCTCAGGGACAGGGGTATACGAGCAGTACTTC
many TRBJ2-7 - 14 TRBV6-5 CASSYDFGAPEQYF TGTGCCAGCAGTTACGATTTCGGGGCCCCAGAGCAGTACTTC
many TRBJ2-7 - 17 TRBV11-2 CASSLTLHRQDAYEQYF TGTGCCAGCAGCTTAACCCTCCATCGACAGGACGCCTACGAGCAGTACTTC
- TRBJ2-3 - 13 TRBV12-3/TRBV12-4 CASSRRRPDTQYF TGTGCCAGCTCCCGGCGGCGACCAGATACGCAGTATTTT
many TRBJ2-2 TRBD2 14 TRBV7-2 CASSPRTSGGELFF TGTGCCAGCAGCCCCAGGACTAGTGGCGGGGAGCTGTTTTTT
- TRBJ1-2 - 15 TRBV28 CASSSPSLGNYGYTF TGTGCCAGCAGTTCCCCTTCATTGGGTAACTATGGCTACACCTTC
- TRBJ2-1 - 15 TRBV6-1 CASSSRAPLYNEQFF TGTGCCAGCAGTTCCCGGGCCCCCCTATACAATGAGCAGTTCTTC
- TRBJ2-2 - 15 TRBV20-1 CSARLREKNTGELFF TGCAGTGCTAGACTACGGGAAAAGAACACCGGGGAGCTGTTTTTT
many TRBJ1-5 - 14 TRBV28 CASSPSGSNQPQHF TGTGCCAGCAGTCCCTCGGGAAGCAATCAGCCCCAGCATTTT
many TRBJ2-1 - 14 TRBV2 CASSDELASSQQFF TGTGCCAGCAGTGATGAACTAGCTTCGTCCCAGCAGTTCTTC
few TRBJ1-1 TRBD1 14 TRBV19 CASSVTGVNTEAFF TGTGCCAGTAGTGTAACAGGGGTAAACACTGAAGCTTTCTTT